Below are 28 T cell receptor beta chains sequenced from a single sample in a study of early T cells in non-severe SARS-CoV-2 infection. TCRdb re-analysed the 5' RACE reads in MiXCR, keeping a single row per CDR3 protein. The sample comprises tens of thousands of distinct CDR3 sequences, roughly 8.7% of which are singletons, and about 3.8% rests with the top ten. The starting material was whole blood, obtained at baseline. These TCRs come from an adult who was a healthcare worker with PCR-confirmed SARS-CoV-2 infection or an uninfected control (not recorded which).

This clonotype was seen ten or more times. V is TRBV5-1 and J is TRBJ2-2; 7 bases match TRBD2. CDR3 size: 19 residues. Looked up from germline, CDR1 is SGHRS and CDR2 is YFSETQ. With 0 bases clipped from V and 3 bases from J, the junction kept 14 bases outside the gene matches. CDR3 nucleotides: TGCGCCAGCAGCTTGGCCGACCAATTGGGCCGGGAGGACACCGGGGAGCTGTTTTTT. It is translated as CASSLADQLGREDTGELFF.

Written as DNA, the CDR3 is TGTGCCAGCAGCTCGGGACAGAACTCCTACGAGCAGTACTTC. This encodes CASSSGQNSYEQYF. The chain uses TRBV5-6 and TRBJ2-7; 7 nucleotides line up with TRBD1. CDR1 is SGHDT, CDR2 YYEEEE, per germline. With 3 bases clipped from V and 0 bases from J, the junction kept 3 bases outside the gene matches. This CDR3 spans 14 amino acids. The full variable domain, its missing parts supplied by reference TRBV5-6 and TRBJ2-7, is DAGVTQSPTHLIKTRGQQVTLRCSPKSGHDTVSWYQQALGQGPQFIFQYYEEEERQRGNFPDRFSGHQFPNYSSELNVNALLLGDSALYLCASSSGQNSYEQYFGPGTRLTVT.

Only a few counts were recorded for this clonotype. This chain joins TRBV7-2 and TRBJ1-1; 9 bases match TRBD1. The CDR3 loop spans 15 amino acids. Trimming removed 1 base from V and 4 bases from J; junction bases left unmatched: 4. The germline V gene has CDR1 SGHTA and CDR2 FQGNSA. CDR3 DNA: TGTGCCAGCAGCTTAGAGGGACAGGGTCTCACTGAAGCTTTCTTT. It codes for CASSLEGQGLTEAFF.

Regarding this clonotype: Germline is not matched at one junction end, which may reflect a read error. The V and J genes are TRBV27 and TRBJ2-2; D possibly uses TRBD1 or TRBD2 (6 bases each). The CDR3 is made up of 14 amino acids. CDR1 and CDR2 (germline): MNHEY, SMNVEV (reference sequence). In nucleotides, the CDR3 is TGCGCGGGACGGGCAGGGGCGAACACCGGGGAGCTGTTTTTT. It codes for CAGRAGANTGELFF.

This clonotype occurred a few times. This sequence joins TRBV12-5 and TRBJ2-3; D is perhaps TRBD2 (5 bases). CDR1 is LGHNT, CDR2 FRNRAP, per germline. The CDR3 is made up of 16 amino acids. Trimming shortened V by 4 bases and J by 6 bases, and 20 bases separated the two germline ends. CDR3 loop: CASGSARVAYDDTQYF. CDR3 DNA sequence: TGTGCTAGTGGTTCGGCGAGGGTAGCTTACGACGATACGCAGTATTTT.

V gene TRBV2 combines with J gene TRBJ2-7; 13 bases map to TRBD2. The junction had 5 bases not matched to a gene; V was cut back by 5 bases and J by 4 bases. The CDR3 spans 15 residues. Germline V gene sequence: CDR1 SNHLY, CDR2 FYNNEI. The chain's CDR3 is CASSYGTSGNYEQYF. The CDR3 bases are TGTGCCAGCAGTTATGGGACTAGCGGGAATTACGAGCAGTACTTC. Drawing the rest from reference TRBV2 and TRBJ2-7, the complete variable domain is EPEVTQTPSHQVTQMGQEVILRCVPISNHLYFYWYRQILGQKVEFLVSFYNNEISEKSEIFDDQFSVERPDGSNFTLKIRSTKLEDSAMYFCASSYGTSGNYEQYFGPGTRLTVT.

This clonotype was seen a handful of times. This chain connects TRBV12-3 or TRBV12-4 to TRBJ2-7, with 8 bases fitting TRBD2. Trimming cost V 5 bases and J 2 bases; bases outside gene matches: 5. The CDR3 runs 14 residues. CDR3 sequence (DNA): TGTGCCAGCAGTGAGCGGGAGTCCGCCTACGAGCAGTACTTC. Its protein product is CASSERESAYEQYF.

The table lists this clonotype with many counts. This chain connects TRBV6-1 to TRBJ1-2; D gene uncertain. CDR1 MNHNS and CDR2 SASEGT come from the germline V gene. The CDR3 has 12 residues. V was shortened by 8 bases and J by 8 bases, with 15 bases between the two germline ends. This CDR3 is CASPEGTGGYTF. DNA of the CDR3: TGTGCCAGCCCGGAGGGTACGGGGGGCTACACCTTC.

The rearrangement joins TRBV19 to TRBJ2-2, with D possibly being TRBD2 (5 bases). V was cut by 8 bases and J by 0 bases, with 13 bases left in between. Germline V gene lookup returns CDR1 LNHDA and CDR2 SQIVND (reference sequence). The CDR3 covers 15 residues. The CDR3 sequence: CASGLPGANTGELFF. CDR3 sequence (DNA): TGTGCCAGTGGCCTCCCCGGGGCGAACACCGGGGAGCTGTTTTTT.

The rearrangement uses TRBV2 and TRBJ2-4; D unresolved. This CDR3 has 16 amino acids. V lost 7 bases, J lost 1 base, and 17 bases lay in between. Germline CDR1 is SNHLY and CDR2 is FYNNEI. The CDR3 region is CASTPTTLLAKNIQYF. The CDR3 DNA follows: TGTGCCAGCACCCCCACAACCCTTCTGGCCAAAAACATTCAGTACTTC.

This clonotype appeared many times. The chain links TRBV9 to TRBJ2-4, with D possibly being TRBD1 (5 bases). The ends were cut back, 0 bases at V and 0 bases at J, with 7 bases in the middle. Germline values: CDR1 SGDLS, CDR2 YYNGEE. This CDR3 has 15 residues. The CDR3: CASSVGQLAKNIQYF. The CDR3 DNA is TGTGCCAGCAGCGTAGGACAGCTAGCCAAAAACATTCAGTACTTC. The variable domain in full, with the rest retrieved from reference TRBV9 and TRBJ2-4, is DSGVTQTPKHLITATGQRVTLRCSPRSGDLSVYWYQQSLDQGLQFLIQYYNGEERAKGNILERFSAQQFPDLHSELNLSSLELGDSALYFCASSVGQLAKNIQYFGAGTRLSVL.

CDR3 region: CASSQEGQDRQPQHF. The CDR3 DNA reads as TGCGCCAGCAGCCAAGAAGGGCAAGATCGGCAGCCCCAGCATTTT. The V and J genes are TRBV4-1 and TRBJ1-5, with no clear D. CDR3 length equals 15 residues. The germline V and J ends were trimmed by 0 bases and 7 bases, with 13 bases remaining between them. CDR1 MGHRA and CDR2 YSYEKL come from the germline V gene.

This clonotype came up many times. The gene calls are TRBV14 and TRBJ1-2; possible D gene TRBD1, 5 bases. Germline CDR1 SGHDN, CDR2 FVKESK. The V gene lost 4 bases and the J gene lost 4 bases, with 10 bases spanning the gap. This CDR3 spans 13 amino acids. The CDR3 reads CASSPGQGYGYTF. CDR3 DNA sequence: TGTGCCAGCAGCCCGGGGCAGGGCTATGGCTACACCTTC.

This clonotype was seen many times. The CDR3 here is CASSPRRFQETQYF. The CDR3 DNA reads TGTGCCAGCAGCCCCCGGAGATTCCAAGAGACCCAGTACTTC. The chain recombines TRBV7-6 with TRBJ2-5; D is undetermined. The CDR3 sequence is 14 residues long. CDR1 is SGHVS, CDR2 FNYEAQ, per germline. V was shortened by 5 bases and J by 1 base, with 11 bases between the two germline ends.

V usage is TRBV25-1 and J usage is TRBJ2-2, with D possibly called TRBD1 or TRBD2 (5 bases each). V was trimmed by 6 bases and J by 4 bases, leaving 12 bases between them. Germline CDR1 MGHDK, CDR2 SYGVNS. CDR3 length equals 14 residues. CDR3 protein: CASSRYGATGELFF. The CDR3 nucleotides read TGTGCCAGCAGCCGATACGGGGCCACCGGGGAGCTGTTTTTT. Complete variable domain (other parts from reference TRBV25-1 and TRBJ2-2): EADIYQTPRYLVIGTGKKITLECSQTMGHDKMYWYQQDPGMELHLIHYSYGVNSTEKGDLSSESTVSRIRTEHFPLTLESARPSHTSQYLCASSRYGATGELFFGEGSRLTVL.

This clonotype was seen more than once but under ten times. V and J are TRBV29-1 and TRBJ2-7; D possibly corresponds to TRBD2 (5 bases). V dropped 0 bases and J dropped 1 base, with 7 bases sitting between them. Germline CDR1 is SQVTM and CDR2 is ANQGSEA. The length of the CDR3 is 13 residues. CDR3: CSVEDGGSYEQYF. The CDR3 DNA follows: TGCAGCGTTGAAGATGGCGGGTCCTACGAGCAGTACTTC.

This clonotype appeared many times. This chain uses TRBV4-1 with TRBJ2-7; possibly TRBD1 for D (7 bases). Trimming left V 0 bases short and J 4 bases short, with 13 bases between. Germline CDR1 is MGHRA and CDR2 is YSYEKL. The CDR3 is 15 residues long. DNA for the CDR3: TGCGCCAGCAGCCAAGAGGACAGGCGGGGATACGAGCAGTACTTC. Residues: CASSQEDRRGYEQYF.

There are many counts of this clonotype. V gene TRBV12-3 or TRBV12-4 combines with J gene TRBJ2-6; D not certain. V gave up 1 base and J gave up 2 bases, with 6 bases separating them. The CDR3 totals 15 residues. The CDR3 region is CASSLGGTGANVLTF. As DNA, the CDR3 is TGTGCCAGCAGTTTAGGGGGAACTGGGGCCAACGTCCTGACTTTC.

The rearrangement uses TRBV6-5 and TRBJ2-1, with TRBD2 matching 13 bases. The germline gives CDR1 MNHEY, CDR2 SVGAGI. The CDR3 extends over 15 amino acids. J gave up 8 bases and V 8 bases, and 9 bases lay outside the gene matches. CDR3 nucleotide sequence: TGTGCCAGCGGGGGACTAGCGGGGACCGTCGATGAGCAGTTCTTC. Residues: CASGGLAGTVDEQFF.

The chain uses TRBV12-3 or TRBV12-4 and TRBJ2-3; D gene ambiguous. CDR3 length: 15 residues. V lost 3 bases and J 2 bases, leaving 12 bases between the germline ends. CDR3 nucleotide sequence: TGTGCCAGCAGTTTGAGGATAGGCCCCACAGATACGCAGTATTTT. As protein: CASSLRIGPTDTQYF.

In its sample, this clonotype was seen many times. The rearrangement links TRBV7-8 to TRBJ2-1; TRBD2 aligns across 10 bases. Germline lookup yields CDR1 SGHVS and CDR2 FQNEAQ. Trimming at V came to 5 bases and at J to 6 bases, leaving 10 bases not matched to a gene. The CDR3 is made up of 16 amino acids. CDR3 nucleotides: TGTGCCAGCAGCCCGGATCGACTAGCGGGCGCCAATGAGCAGTTCTTC. Translated: CASSPDRLAGANEQFF.

The J gene is TRBJ1-5, the V gene TRBV29-1, with D tentatively TRBD1 (5 bases). Trimming removed 7 bases from V and 2 bases from J, with 12 bases in between. Germline V lookup: CDR1 SQVTM, CDR2 ANQGSEA. CDR3 length: 13 amino acids. The CDR3 spells CSARGSGNQPQHF. The CDR3 DNA reads as TGCAGCGCTCGGGGGAGCGGCAATCAGCCCCAGCATTTT.

In its sample, this clonotype was seen a few times. The chain recombines TRBV7-9 with TRBJ2-3; 12 bases are a match to TRBD2. CDR1 and CDR2 (germline): SEHNR, FQNEAQ (reference sequence). This CDR3 is built from 15 residues. The ends lost 5 bases at V and 4 bases at J; junction bases unmatched: 4. CDR3 amino acids: CASSPTSGSPDTQYF. The CDR3 bases are TGTGCCAGCAGCCCGACTAGCGGGAGCCCAGATACGCAGTATTTT.

This clonotype qualifies as medium-sized (0.01 to 0.1%). This chain uses TRBV6-1 with TRBJ2-2; 9 positions agree with TRBD2. J gave up 3 bases and V 6 bases, and 2 bases lay outside the gene matches. The CDR3 length is 14 residues. Germline V gene lookup returns CDR1 MNHNS and CDR2 SASEGT. CDR3 sequence: CASRAGGDTGELFF. The DNA for the CDR3 is TGTGCCAGCAGGGCGGGAGGGGACACCGGGGAGCTGTTTTTT.

This clonotype was observed a handful of times. The chain joins TRBV11-2 to TRBJ2-5; the D is unclear. V lost 5 bases and J 5 bases, leaving 12 bases between the germline ends. Germline CDR1 is SGHAT and CDR2 is FQNNGV. This CDR3 has 13 amino acids. The CDR3 is CASSPPFDETQYF. In nucleotides, the CDR3 is TGTGCCAGCAGCCCACCGTTCGATGAGACCCAGTACTTC.

The chain combines TRBV18 with TRBJ2-5; D not certain. Looked up from germline, CDR1 is KGHSH and CDR2 is LQKENI. The CDR3 runs 13 residues. Trimming stripped 3 bases from V and 4 bases from J, with 9 bases between. For the CDR3, the DNA is TGTGCCAGCTCACCTAGGAGAGGAGAGACCCAGTACTTC. Translating gives CASSPRRGETQYF.

This clonotype has just a few counts. The rearrangement uses TRBV7-2 and TRBJ2-1; D might be TRBD1 or TRBD2, each matching 6 bases. Germline V gene lookup returns CDR1 SGHTA and CDR2 FQGNSA. The CDR3 runs 16 residues. With 5 bases removed from V and 2 bases from J, the gap between germline ends came to 16 bases. As DNA, the CDR3 is TGTGCCAGCAGCCCCAGGGGCGGGGTACCCTACAATGAGCAGTTCTTC. This sequence encodes CASSPRGGVPYNEQFF.

The chain combines TRBV20-1 with TRBJ2-7; 7 bases map to TRBD1. The CDR3 runs to 14 residues. V lost 2 bases, J lost 3 bases, and 7 bases stayed unmatched. From germline, CDR1 is DFQATT and CDR2 SNEGSKA (reference sequence). CDR3 protein: CSARKSGTDYEQYF. The CDR3 region has the DNA TGCAGTGCTAGAAAATCCGGGACAGACTACGAGCAGTACTTC.